This T cell receptor (beta chain) was captured in a study of blood T cell repertoires in COVID-19 (dated by TCRdb to between 2020 and 2021). Regarding the study in general: Samples from collaborators originated in the United States, Italy and Spain and spanned both the acute and convalescent phases of COVID-19. The material from the prospective study consisted of cDNA or gDNA derived from T cells, B-cell-depleted T cells, or PBMCs. Deeply sampled blood TCRbeta repertoires from subjects exposed to, actively infected with, or recovered from COVID-19 were included in the dataset. The repertoires were released in a freely available public database intended as a resource for research on the immune response to SARS-CoV-2. Samples came from the ongoing ImmuneRACE study (first 160 participants) plus 1,254 subjects from 6 global collaborators. The sample metadata nearly always contained a de-identified subject ID, COVID-19 status, age in years and sex. Where HLA class I and class II types were available, the types were taken from metadata supplied by the sample provider, not from assay-based typing. What the authors observed across the whole study: How much clinical and demographic metadata was included differed by source and by participant, and the metadata was provided uncurated.

The germline V gene encodes CDR1 SGHDT and CDR2 YYEEEE. From the cysteine up to the phenylalanine, the CDR3 has a length of 17 residues. Left in the record is the CDR3 DNA by itself, 51 bases read in frame from the first base. A distance of 21 bases separates the germline ends of V and J, which lose 6 bases and 3 bases respectively. TCRbeta CDR3 regions were amplified from genomic DNA using the immunoSEQ Assay, a bias-controlled multiplex PCR. As for the original processing: The number of nucleated cells in each sample was estimated by amplification of reference gene primers within the assay. Sequence reads were collapsed and filtered to measure the absolute abundance of every unique TCRbeta CDR3 rearrangement. For each sample, productive Simpson clonality was calculated as the square root of Simpson's diversity index across productive rearrangements. TCRdb took over this immuneACCESS table, retaining in-frame rearrangements with V and J assigned. Such tables are incomplete; in checked studies, under half of the missing clones stem from an unresolved V gene, and the remainder is unexplained. The V and J calls and clone size are taken from that table; D and trimming were inferred from the DNA. The sample table contains roughly 300,000 clones; only one count was recorded for around 80% of them. The ten largest clones capture roughly 1.1% of the sample.

Each collaborating institution followed its own protocols to collect whole blood in K2EDTA tubes. For TCRbeta analysis, collaborators shipped samples as frozen whole blood, isolated PBMCs, or DNA extracted from either of those sample types. Details on this clone: Its antigen is not yet known. Per-base qualities were not stored, and no clone one base away is much larger.

The TCR sequence derives from a woman aged 50 to 65 with acute or convalescent COVID-19. The sample was peripheral blood. This receptor chain uses TRBV5-6 and TRBJ2-2; TRBD2 might be the D gene, on 7 matching bases. The DNA is TGTGCCAGCACTCTGTATATGGGGGCGGGGGACACCGGGGAGCTGTTTTTT. Its product reads: CASTLYMGAGDTGELFF.